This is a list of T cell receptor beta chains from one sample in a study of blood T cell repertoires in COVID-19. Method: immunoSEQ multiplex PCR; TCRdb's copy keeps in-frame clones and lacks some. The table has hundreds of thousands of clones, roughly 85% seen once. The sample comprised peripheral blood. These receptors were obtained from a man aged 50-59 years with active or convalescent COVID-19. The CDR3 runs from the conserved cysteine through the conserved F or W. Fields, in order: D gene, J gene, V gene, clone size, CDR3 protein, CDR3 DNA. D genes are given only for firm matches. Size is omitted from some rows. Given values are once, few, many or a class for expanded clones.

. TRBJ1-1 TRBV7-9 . CASSLQGSGPKATEAFF TGTGCCAGCAGCTTACAGGGAAGTGGGCCGAAAGCCACTGAAGCTTTCTTT
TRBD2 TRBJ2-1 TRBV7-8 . CASSYVSWGGGNEQFF TGTGCCAGCAGCTATGTTAGTTGGGGCGGGGGGAATGAGCAGTTCTTC
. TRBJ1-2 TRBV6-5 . CASSYSGVGYTF TGTGCCAGCAGTTACTCAGGGGTCGGCTACACCTTC
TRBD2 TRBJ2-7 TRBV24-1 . CATSDLFGMGSGLDFYEQYF TGTGCCACCAGTGATTTGTTTGGTATGGGATCGGGACTAGACTTCTACGAGCAGTACTTC
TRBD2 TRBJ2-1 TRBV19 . CASRRVAGGNEQFF TGTGCCAGTAGGAGGGTAGCGGGAGGCAATGAGCAGTTCTTC
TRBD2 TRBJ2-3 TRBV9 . CASSAGLAVTTDTQYF TGTGCCAGCAGCGCGGGACTAGCGGTTACCACAGATACGCAGTATTTT
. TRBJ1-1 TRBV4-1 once CASSQDLGQGAEAFF TGCGCCAGCAGCCAAGATTTGGGCCAGGGCGCTGAAGCTTTCTTT
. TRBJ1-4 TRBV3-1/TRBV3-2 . CASSQRQNEKLFF TGTGCCAGCAGCCAACGCCAGAACGAAAAACTGTTTTTT
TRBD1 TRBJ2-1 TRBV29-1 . CSVGGQQNGEQFF TGCAGCGTTGGGGGACAGCAGAACGGTGAGCAGTTCTTC
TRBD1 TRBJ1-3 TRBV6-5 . CASRNGQGGNTIYF TGTGCCAGCAGGAACGGACAGGGTGGGAACACCATATATTTT
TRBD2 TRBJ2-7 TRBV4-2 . CASSQGASGYYEQYF TGTGCCAGCAGCCAAGGGGCTAGCGGTTACTACGAGCAGTACTTC
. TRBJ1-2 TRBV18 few CASSPSRTSYGYTF TGTGCCAGCTCACCATCAAGGACATCCTATGGCTACACCTTC
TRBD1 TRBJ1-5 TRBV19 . CASSIGTGYWQPQHF TGTGCCAGTAGTATCGGGACAGGGTACTGGCAGCCCCAGCATTTT
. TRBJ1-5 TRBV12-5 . CASGSQTGVGQPQHF TGTGCTAGTGGTTCCCAAACCGGGGTGGGCCAGCCCCAGCATTTT
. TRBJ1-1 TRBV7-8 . CASSLGQVMNTEAFF TGTGCCAGCAGCTTAGGGCAGGTTATGAACACTGAAGCTTTCTTT
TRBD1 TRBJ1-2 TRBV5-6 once CASRLEGARYYGYTF TGTGCCAGCAGGCTGGAGGGGGCGCGATACTATGGCTACACCTTC
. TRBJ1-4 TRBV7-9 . CASSLGAGVNEKLFF TGTGCCAGCAGCTTAGGGGCAGGGGTTAATGAAAAACTGTTTTTT
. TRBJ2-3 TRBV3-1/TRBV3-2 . CASSHRDWTDTQYF TGTGCCAGCAGCCATAGGGACTGGACAGATACGCAGTATTTT
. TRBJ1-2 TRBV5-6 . CASSLTEGAYGYTF TGTGCCAGCAGCTTGACAGAGGGCGCCTATGGCTACACCTTC
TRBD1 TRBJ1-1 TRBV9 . CASSETGLNTEAFF TGTGCCAGCAGCGAGACAGGGCTGAACACTGAAGCTTTCTTT
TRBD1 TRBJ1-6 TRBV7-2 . CASSGQGWFENSPLHF TGTGCCAGCAGTGGACAGGGTTGGTTTGAGAATTCACCCCTCCACTTT
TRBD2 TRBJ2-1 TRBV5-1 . CASSFLAGVIDEQFF TGCGCCAGCAGCTTTTTAGCGGGAGTTATCGATGAGCAGTTCTTC
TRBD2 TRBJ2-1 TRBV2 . CASSELAAEQFF TGTGCCAGCAGTGAACTAGCGGCTGAGCAGTTCTTC
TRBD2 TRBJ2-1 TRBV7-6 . CASSFERDHPYNEQFF TGTGCCAGCAGCTTTGAGCGGGATCATCCCTACAATGAGCAGTTCTTC
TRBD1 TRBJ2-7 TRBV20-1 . CSVRQGNEQYF TGCAGTGTTCGACAGGGAAACGAGCAGTACTTC
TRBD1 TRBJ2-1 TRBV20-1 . CSATEQGNEQFF TGCAGTGCTACTGAACAGGGGAATGAGCAGTTCTTC
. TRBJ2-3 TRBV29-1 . CSAVTLAPNTDTQYF TGCAGCGCCGTAACCTTAGCGCCGAACACAGATACGCAGTATTTT
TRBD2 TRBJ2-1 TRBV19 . CASRVSSGSFYNEQFF TGTGCCAGTAGGGTCTCTAGCGGGAGTTTCTACAATGAGCAGTTCTTC
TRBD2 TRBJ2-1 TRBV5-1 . CASSLSGTSGYNEQFF TGCGCCAGCAGCTTGTCCGGGACTAGCGGCTACAATGAGCAGTTCTTC